A single sample gave rise to the 7 T cell receptor beta chains below, sequenced in a study of cytomegalovirus exposure and HLA in healthy donors (dated by TCRdb to about 2017). Library prep was done by the immunoSEQ multiplex PCR assay. For the multiplex PCR, a mixture combining 60 forward primers for TCR Vbeta segments and 13 reverse primers for TCR Jbeta segments was used. TCRdb obtained this table from immuneACCESS and retained in-frame rearrangements with V and J assigned. These tables miss some clones; where compared with another copy, unresolved V genes account for less than half of the shortfall, and the remainder is unexplained. The sample profile shows some 180,000 clones; just over 75% of them were found once. 1.4% of the sample rests with the top ten. Sequencing used PBMCs. The receptors derive from a man aged 18 to 35 in good health and CMV-seronegative.

This clone has a single count. The chain links TRBV21-1 to TRBJ2-7; the table names TRBD2, a call not compared with the DNA. TRBV21-1 is shown as a pseudogene. This CDR3 spans 12 amino acids. The CDR3 DNA sequence: TGTGCCAGCAGCAAACCTGAGATCGAGCAGTACTTC. This sequence encodes CASSKPEIEQYF.

This chain uses TRBV5-1 with TRBJ2-5, with D maybe TRBD1 (5 bases). V was pared by 0 bases and J by 2 bases, with 14 bases between. CDR3 length equals 16 residues. The germline CDR1 and CDR2 sequences are SGHRS and YFSETQ. The CDR3 sequence is CASSLGPLGHQETQYF. CDR3 nucleotide sequence: TGCGCCAGCAGCTTGGGGCCATTAGGACATCAAGAGACCCAGTACTTC.

CDR3 nucleotides: TGTGCTAGTGGTTTGGGGGGGACAGGGAAAAGCAATCAGCCCCAGCATTTT. Translating gives CASGLGGTGKSNQPQHF. The chain links TRBV12-5 to TRBJ1-5, with TRBD1 matching over 9 bases. Trimming took 1 base from V and 1 from J; bases not matched to a gene: 5. CDR1 and CDR2 from the germline V gene are LGHNT and FRNRAP. There are 17 residues in the CDR3.

The J gene is TRBJ1-2, the V gene TRBV14; D not resolved. CDR3 length equals 13 residues. CDR1 is SGHDN and CDR2 is FVKESK in the germline V gene. Trimming cost V 3 bases and J 4 bases, with 9 bases left between them. The CDR3 sequence: CASSQVAAYGYTF. DNA of the CDR3: TGTGCCAGCAGCCAGGTGGCGGCCTATGGCTACACCTTC.

J is TRBJ1-1 and V is TRBV18, with D possibly matching TRBD1 (6 bases). Trimming took 6 bases from V and 0 from J, leaving 14 bases between them. The CDR3 length is 15 residues. CDR1 and CDR2 from the germline V gene are KGHSH and LQKENI. The CDR3 region has the DNA TGTGCCAGCTCGGACAGACGAGGGCTGAACACTGAAGCTTTCTTT. Encoded protein: CASSDRRGLNTEAFF.

This clone was seen a few times. The chain employs TRBV6-5 and TRBJ2-4; the match to TRBD2 covers 9 bases. The V and J ends lost 2 bases and 13 bases, in that order; junction bases with no gene match: 9. The germline CDR1 and CDR2 sequences are MNHEY and SVGAGI. This CDR3 has 14 residues. In DNA, the CDR3 is TGTGCCAGCAGTTACGGGAGCGGGGGGACCAGGCAGTACTTC. Its translation: CASSYGSGGTRQYF.

The chain carries TRBV2 and TRBJ1-6; 9 bases are shared with TRBD1. From germline, CDR1 is SNHLY and CDR2 FYNNEI. Losses at the gene ends were 7 bases for V and 4 bases for J; bases not matched to a gene: 2. This CDR3 region has 14 residues. The CDR3 loop reads CASTDRGYNSPLHF. DNA of the CDR3: TGTGCCAGCACGGACAGGGGTTATAATTCACCCCTCCACTTT.